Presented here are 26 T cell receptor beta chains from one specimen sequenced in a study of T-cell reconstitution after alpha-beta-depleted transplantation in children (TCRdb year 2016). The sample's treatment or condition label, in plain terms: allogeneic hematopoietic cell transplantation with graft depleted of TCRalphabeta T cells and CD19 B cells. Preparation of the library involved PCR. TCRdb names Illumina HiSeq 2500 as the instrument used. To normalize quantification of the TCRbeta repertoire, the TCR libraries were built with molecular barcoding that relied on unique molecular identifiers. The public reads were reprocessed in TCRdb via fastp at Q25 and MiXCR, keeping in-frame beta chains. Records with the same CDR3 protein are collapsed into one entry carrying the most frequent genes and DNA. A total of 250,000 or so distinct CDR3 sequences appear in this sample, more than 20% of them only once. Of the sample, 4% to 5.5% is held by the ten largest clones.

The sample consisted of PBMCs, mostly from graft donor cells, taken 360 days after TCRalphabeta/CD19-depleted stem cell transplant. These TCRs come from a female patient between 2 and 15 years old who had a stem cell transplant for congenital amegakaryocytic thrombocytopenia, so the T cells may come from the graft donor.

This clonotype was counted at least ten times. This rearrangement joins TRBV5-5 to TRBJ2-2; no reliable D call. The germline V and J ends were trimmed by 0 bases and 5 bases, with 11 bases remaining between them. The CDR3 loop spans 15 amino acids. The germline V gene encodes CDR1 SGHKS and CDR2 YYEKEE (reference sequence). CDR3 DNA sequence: TGTGCCAGCAGCTTGGATGCAGGCGGTACCGGGGAGCTGTTTTTT. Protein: CASSLDAGGTGELFF.

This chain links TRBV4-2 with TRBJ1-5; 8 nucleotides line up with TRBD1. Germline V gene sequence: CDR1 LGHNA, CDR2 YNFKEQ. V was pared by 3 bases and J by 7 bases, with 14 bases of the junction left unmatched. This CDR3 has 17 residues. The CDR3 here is CASSHGRTGIGWQPQHF. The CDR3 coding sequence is TGTGCCAGCAGCCACGGAAGGACAGGGATTGGGTGGCAGCCCCAGCATTTT.

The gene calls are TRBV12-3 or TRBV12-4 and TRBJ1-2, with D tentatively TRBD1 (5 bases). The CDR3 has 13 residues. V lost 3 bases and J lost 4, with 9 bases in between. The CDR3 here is CASSLGGIYGYTF. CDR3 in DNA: TGTGCCAGCAGTTTGGGGGGGATCTATGGCTACACCTTC.

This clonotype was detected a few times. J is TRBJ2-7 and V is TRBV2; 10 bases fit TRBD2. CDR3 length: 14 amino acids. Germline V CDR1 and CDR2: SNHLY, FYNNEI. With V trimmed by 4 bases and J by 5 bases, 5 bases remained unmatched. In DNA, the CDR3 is TGTGCCAGCAGTGTCCCGCTAGCGGGAGACGAGCAGTACTTC. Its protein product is CASSVPLAGDEQYF.

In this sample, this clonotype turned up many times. The CDR3 nucleotides are TGTGCCAGCAGCCAAGCAGATACGCAGTATTTT. Translated: CASSQADTQYF. The chain is built from TRBV3-1 and TRBJ2-3; D gene unclear. From germline, CDR1 is LGHDT and CDR2 YNNKEL (reference sequence). Trimming removed 1 base from V and 4 bases from J, with 0 bases in between. This CDR3 spans 11 amino acids.

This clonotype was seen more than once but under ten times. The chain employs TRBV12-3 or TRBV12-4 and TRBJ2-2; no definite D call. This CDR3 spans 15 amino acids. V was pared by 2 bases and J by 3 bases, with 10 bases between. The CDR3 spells CASSLISPHTGELFF. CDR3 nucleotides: TGTGCCAGCAGTTTAATATCGCCCCACACCGGGGAGCTGTTTTTT.

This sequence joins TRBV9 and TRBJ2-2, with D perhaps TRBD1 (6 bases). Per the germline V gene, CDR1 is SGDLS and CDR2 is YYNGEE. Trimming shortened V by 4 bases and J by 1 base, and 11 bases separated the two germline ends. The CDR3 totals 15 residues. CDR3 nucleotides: TGTGCCAGCAGCCCTCAGGGGTTGAACACCGGGGAGCTGTTTTTT. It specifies CASSPQGLNTGELFF.

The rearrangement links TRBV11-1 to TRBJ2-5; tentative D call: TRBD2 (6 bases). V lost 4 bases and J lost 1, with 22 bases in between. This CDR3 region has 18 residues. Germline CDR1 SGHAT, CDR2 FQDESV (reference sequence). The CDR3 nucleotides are TGTGCCAGCAGCTCCCCCCGCGAAGGCCGGGACTCCCAAGAGACCCAGTACTTC. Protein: CASSSPREGRDSQETQYF.

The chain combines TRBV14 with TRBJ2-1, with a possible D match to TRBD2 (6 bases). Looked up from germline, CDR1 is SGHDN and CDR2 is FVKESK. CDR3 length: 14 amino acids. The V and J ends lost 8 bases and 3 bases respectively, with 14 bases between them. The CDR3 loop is CASSHGGNYNEQFF. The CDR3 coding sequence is TGTGCCAGCTCTCATGGGGGGAACTACAATGAGCAGTTCTTC.

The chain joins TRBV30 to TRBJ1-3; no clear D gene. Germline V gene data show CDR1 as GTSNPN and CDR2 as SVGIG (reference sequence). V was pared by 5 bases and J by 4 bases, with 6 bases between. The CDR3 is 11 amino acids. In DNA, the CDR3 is TGTGCCTGGGGAGAAGGAAACACCATATATTTT. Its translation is CAWGEGNTIYF.

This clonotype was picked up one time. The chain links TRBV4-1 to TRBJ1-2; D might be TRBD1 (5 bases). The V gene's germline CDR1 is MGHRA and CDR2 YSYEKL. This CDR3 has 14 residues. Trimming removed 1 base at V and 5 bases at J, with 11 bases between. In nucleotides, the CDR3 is TGCGCCAGCAGCCAAGTGGGGCGGAGTTATGGCTACACCTTC. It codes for CASSQVGRSYGYTF.

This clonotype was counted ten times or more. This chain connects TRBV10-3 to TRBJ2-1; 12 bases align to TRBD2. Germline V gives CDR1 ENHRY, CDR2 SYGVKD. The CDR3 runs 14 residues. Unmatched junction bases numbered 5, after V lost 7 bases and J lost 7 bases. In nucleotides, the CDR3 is TGTGCCATCAATGGACTAGCGGGGAATAATGAGCAGTTCTTC. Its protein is CAINGLAGNNEQFF.

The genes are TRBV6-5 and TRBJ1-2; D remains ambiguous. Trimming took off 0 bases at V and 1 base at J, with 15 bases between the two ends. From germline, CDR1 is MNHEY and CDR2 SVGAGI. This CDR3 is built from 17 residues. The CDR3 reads CASSYSRKRAFNYGYTF. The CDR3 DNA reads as TGTGCCAGCAGTTACTCGAGGAAGCGCGCATTTAACTATGGCTACACCTTC.

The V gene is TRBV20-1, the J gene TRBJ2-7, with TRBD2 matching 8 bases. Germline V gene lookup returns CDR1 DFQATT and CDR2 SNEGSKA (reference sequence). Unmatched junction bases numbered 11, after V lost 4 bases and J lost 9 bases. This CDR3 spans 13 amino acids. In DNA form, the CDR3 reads TGCAGTGCTACCGGGACTAGAGTGGCCGGGCAGTACTTC. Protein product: CSATGTRVAGQYF.

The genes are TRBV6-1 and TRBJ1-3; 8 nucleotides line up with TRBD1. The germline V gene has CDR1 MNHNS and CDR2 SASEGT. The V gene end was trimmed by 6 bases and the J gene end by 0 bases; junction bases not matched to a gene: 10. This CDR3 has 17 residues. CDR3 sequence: CASRDRGSHVSGNTIYF. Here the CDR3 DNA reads TGTGCCAGCAGAGACAGGGGTAGCCACGTCTCTGGAAACACCATATATTTT.

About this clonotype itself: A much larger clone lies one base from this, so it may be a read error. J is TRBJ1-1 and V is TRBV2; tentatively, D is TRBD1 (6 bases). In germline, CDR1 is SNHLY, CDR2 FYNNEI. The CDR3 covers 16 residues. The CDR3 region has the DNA TGTACCAGCAGCCCTAGGGACACGGAGTTTGAGAGACGGGCTTTCTTT. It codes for CTSSPRDTEFERRAFF.

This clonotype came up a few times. The CDR3, as DNA: TGTGCCAGCAGCCAGCCAGGGGATTTGCAGTATTTT. This translates into CASSQPGDLQYF. The chain recombines TRBV9 with TRBJ2-3; D is possibly TRBD1 (6 bases). CDR1 SGDLS and CDR2 YYNGEE come from the germline V gene. Trimming left V 4 bases short and J 11 bases short, with 14 bases between. The CDR3 contains 12 residues.

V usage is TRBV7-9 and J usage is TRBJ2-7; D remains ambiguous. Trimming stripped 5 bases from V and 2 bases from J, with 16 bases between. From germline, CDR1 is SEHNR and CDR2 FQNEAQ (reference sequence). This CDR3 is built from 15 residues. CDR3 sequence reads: CASSGPWIPTYEQYF. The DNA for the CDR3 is TGTGCCAGCAGCGGCCCTTGGATTCCTACCTACGAGCAGTACTTC.

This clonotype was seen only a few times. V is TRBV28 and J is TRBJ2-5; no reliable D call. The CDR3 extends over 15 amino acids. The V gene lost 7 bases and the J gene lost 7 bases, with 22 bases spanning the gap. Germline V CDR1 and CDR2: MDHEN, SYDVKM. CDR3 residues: CASTSPRTLTATQYF. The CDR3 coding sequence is TGTGCCAGCACCTCTCCCCGGACCCTTACTGCGACCCAGTACTTC.

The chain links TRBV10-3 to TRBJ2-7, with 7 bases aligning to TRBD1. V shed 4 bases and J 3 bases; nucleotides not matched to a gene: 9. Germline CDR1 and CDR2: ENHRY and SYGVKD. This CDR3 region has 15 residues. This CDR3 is CAISATGFGDYEQYF. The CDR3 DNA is TGTGCCATCAGTGCGACAGGGTTCGGGGACTACGAGCAGTACTTC.

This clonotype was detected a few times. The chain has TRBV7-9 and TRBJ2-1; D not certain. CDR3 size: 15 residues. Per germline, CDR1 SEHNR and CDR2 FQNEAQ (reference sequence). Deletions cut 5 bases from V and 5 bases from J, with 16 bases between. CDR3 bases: TGTGCCAGCAGCCCTCAGCAACCACAGAACAATGAGCAGTTCTTC. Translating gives CASSPQQPQNNEQFF.

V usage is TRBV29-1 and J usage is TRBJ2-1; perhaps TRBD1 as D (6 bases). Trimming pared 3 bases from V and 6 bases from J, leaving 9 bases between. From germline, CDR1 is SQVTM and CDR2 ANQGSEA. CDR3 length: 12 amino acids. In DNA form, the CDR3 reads TGCAGCGTTGAGGGGGCGGGCAATGAGCAGTTCTTC. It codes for CSVEGAGNEQFF.

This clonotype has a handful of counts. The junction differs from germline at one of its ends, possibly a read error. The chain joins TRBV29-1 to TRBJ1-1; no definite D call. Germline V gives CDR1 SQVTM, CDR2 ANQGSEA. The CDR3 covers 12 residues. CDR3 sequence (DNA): TGCAGCGTTGCCGTGGTGAACACTGAAGCTTTTTTT. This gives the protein CSVAVVNTEAFF. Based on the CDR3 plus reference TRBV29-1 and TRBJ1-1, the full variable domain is SAVISQKPSRDICQRGTSLTIQCQVDSQVTMMFWYRQQPGQSLTLIATANQGSEATYESGFVIDKFPISRPNLTFSTLTVSNMSPEDSSIYLCSVAVVNTEAFFGQGTRLTVV.

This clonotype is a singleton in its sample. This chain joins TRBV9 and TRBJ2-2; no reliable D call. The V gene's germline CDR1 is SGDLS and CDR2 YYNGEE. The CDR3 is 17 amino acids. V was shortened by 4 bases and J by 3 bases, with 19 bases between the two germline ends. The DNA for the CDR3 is TGTGCCAGCAGCACCCGACTCAAAACTCCTGACACCGGGGAGCTGTTTTTT. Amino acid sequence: CASSTRLKTPDTGELFF.

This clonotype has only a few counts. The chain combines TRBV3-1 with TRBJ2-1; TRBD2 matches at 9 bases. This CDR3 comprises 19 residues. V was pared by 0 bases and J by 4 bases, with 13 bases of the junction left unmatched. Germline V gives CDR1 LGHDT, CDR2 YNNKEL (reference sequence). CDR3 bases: TGTGCCAGCAGCCAAGAAGATACGAGGCTAGCGGGGACTTACAATGAGCAGTTCTTC. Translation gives CASSQEDTRLAGTYNEQFF.

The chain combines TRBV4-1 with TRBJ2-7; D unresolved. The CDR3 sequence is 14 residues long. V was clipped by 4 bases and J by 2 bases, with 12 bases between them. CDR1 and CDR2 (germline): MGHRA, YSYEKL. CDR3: CASSRVGSPYEQYF. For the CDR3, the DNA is TGCGCCAGCAGCCGGGTAGGCTCCCCCTACGAGCAGTACTTC.